The next 27 T cell receptor beta chains were all read from a single sample in a study of glioma-infiltrating T cells after dendritic cell vaccination. Some clones are missing from TCRdb's copy, which holds only in-frame ones; the method was immunoSEQ multiplex PCR. The repertoire holds approximately 110,000 clones, with 90% as singletons. The time point was: after dendritic cell vaccination, including at tumor progression/relapse. Sequenced material: blood, taken after dendritic cell vaccination. The receptors come from a human donor with glioblastoma.

The rearrangement links TRBV27 to TRBJ2-3, with 8 bases matching TRBD2. This CDR3 has 15 residues. V was pared by 8 bases and J by 1 base, with 8 bases of the junction left unmatched. Germline loops: CDR1 MNHEY, CDR2 SMNVEV (reference sequence). CDR3 residues: CASGGMTSGTDTQYF. CDR3 in DNA: TGTGCCAGCGGCGGAATGACTAGCGGCACAGATACGCAGTATTTT.

This clone was seen just once. This chain links TRBV2 with TRBJ1-2, with 9 bases fitting TRBD1. CDR1 and CDR2 (germline): SNHLY, FYNNEI. The CDR3 has 15 residues. Trimming took 1 base from V and 4 from J; bases not matched to a gene: 4. CDR3 sequence reads: CASSEGGTGIYGYTF. CDR3 DNA sequence: TGTGCCAGCAGTGAAGGAGGGACAGGGATCTATGGCTACACCTTC.

The V call is TRBV19, the J call TRBJ2-5, with 7 nucleotides matching TRBD1. The CDR3 sequence is 13 residues long. Germline V lookup: CDR1 LNHDA, CDR2 SQIVND (reference sequence). Germline trimming cut 6 bases from V and 5 bases from J; bases unmatched to any gene: 6. The CDR3 is CASSRGFRETQYF. The CDR3 DNA follows: TGTGCCAGTAGCAGGGGGTTCCGGGAGACCCAGTACTTC. Supplemented by reference TRBV19 and TRBJ2-5, the full variable domain reads DGGITQSPKYLFRKEGQNVTLSCEQNLNHDAMYWYRQDPGQGLRLIYYSQIVNDFQKGDIAEGYSVSREKKESFPLTVTSAQKNPTAFYLCASSRGFRETQYFGPGTRLLVL.

In this sample, this clone turned up once. The V and J genes are TRBV27 and TRBJ2-3, with D perhaps matching TRBD1 (6 bases). Per the germline V gene, CDR1 is MNHEY and CDR2 is SMNVEV (reference sequence). The V end was cut by 6 bases, the J end by 4 bases, with 20 bases between. This CDR3 has 16 amino acids. This CDR3 is CASSRGRGAHPDTQYF. The CDR3 region has the DNA TGTGCCAGCAGCAGGGGTCGGGGAGCGCACCCAGATACGCAGTATTTT.

V and J are TRBV5-1 and TRBJ2-1, with a tentative D call TRBD2 (7 bases). V shed 4 bases and J shed 2 bases, with 13 bases lying between them. The CDR3 totals 15 residues. Germline V gives CDR1 SGHRS, CDR2 YFSETQ. This CDR3 reads CASSVGGQPYNEQFF. The CDR3, as DNA: TGCGCCAGCAGCGTCGGGGGGCAACCCTACAATGAGCAGTTCTTC.

V usage is TRBV21-1 and J usage is TRBJ2-2; the table's D call of TRBD1 was not tested on the DNA. TRBV21-1 is an annotated pseudogene. This CDR3 comprises 15 residues. For the CDR3, the DNA is TGTGCCAGCAGCAAACGCGGCAGGGAAGTCGGGGAGCTGTTTTTT. This codes for CASSKRGREVGELFF.

This sequence joins TRBV5-1 and TRBJ1-6; D may be TRBD1 (6 bases). The CDR3 extends over 15 amino acids. CDR1 and CDR2 from the germline V gene are SGHRS and YFSETQ. V was clipped by 3 bases and J by 10 bases, with 17 bases between them. CDR3 sequence (DNA): TGCGCCAGCAGCTCATTACAGGGAAACGAGTCACCCCTCCACTTT. This translates into CASSSLQGNESPLHF. Complete variable domain (other parts from reference TRBV5-1 and TRBJ1-6): KAGVTQTPRYLIKTRGQQVTLSCSPISGHRSVSWYQQTPGQGLQFLFEYFSETQRNKGNFPGRFSGRQFSNSRSEMNVSTLELGDSALYLCASSSLQGNESPLHFGNGTRLTVT.

The CDR3 sequence is CASSHSVSGAGKLSSYEQYF. CDR3 in DNA: TGCGCCAGCAGCCACTCAGTATCAGGGGCCGGGAAACTCTCATCCTACGAGCAGTACTTC. The rearrangement joins TRBV4-1 to TRBJ2-7, with TRBD1 as a possible D gene (6 bases). Trimming removed 3 bases at V and 1 base at J, with 28 bases between. Germline CDR1 MGHRA, CDR2 YSYEKL. The length of the CDR3 is 20 residues.

The V call is TRBV11-3, the J call TRBJ1-2, with D possibly TRBD1 on 5 matching bases. The CDR3 extends over 13 amino acids. V was pared by 5 bases and J by 0 bases, with 7 bases between. Germline loops: CDR1 SGHNT, CDR2 YENEEA. The CDR3 here is CASSQGPNYGYTF. For the CDR3, the DNA is TGTGCCAGCAGCCAGGGTCCTAACTATGGCTACACCTTC. Variable domain in full (rest from reference TRBV11-3 and TRBJ1-2): EAGVVQSPRYKIIEKKQPVAFWCNPISGHNTLYWYLQNLGQGPELLIRYENEEAVDDSQLPKDRFSAERLKGVDSTLKIQPAELGDSAVYLCASSQGPNYGYTFGSGTRLTVV.

The chain links TRBV5-4 to TRBJ2-1; 10 bases line up with TRBD2. Germline values: CDR1 SGHNT, CDR2 YYREEE (reference sequence). This CDR3 contains 15 residues. V dropped 0 bases and J dropped 6; count of bases not matched to a gene: 3. The DNA for the CDR3 is TGTGCCAGCAGCTTGGTCCTAGCGGGGGTCAATGAGCAGTTCTTC. It encodes CASSLVLAGVNEQFF.

The rearrangement links TRBV30 to TRBJ2-3; D not certain. The CDR3 consists of 12 residues. V lost 0 bases and J lost 6, with 7 bases in between. Germline loops: CDR1 GTSNPN, CDR2 SVGIG (reference sequence). The CDR3 DNA is TGTGCCTGGAGTGTAGCGAGGGATACGCAGTATTTT. This encodes CAWSVARDTQYF.

This clone was counted once. The chain joins TRBV2 to TRBJ1-4, with TRBD1 as a possible D gene (5 bases). CDR3 length: 14 amino acids. The germline V gene encodes CDR1 SNHLY and CDR2 FYNNEI. V dropped 2 bases and J dropped 7 bases, with 11 bases sitting between them. In DNA, the CDR3 is TGTGCCAGCAGTGAAAAGACCAGGGTTGAAAAACTGTTTTTT. Residues: CASSEKTRVEKLFF.

V and J are TRBV7-9 and TRBJ1-2, with a weak D call TRBD1 (6 bases). V was trimmed by 5 bases and J by 4 bases, leaving 14 bases between them. Germline V gives CDR1 SEHNR, CDR2 FQNEAQ (reference sequence). The CDR3 is 14 amino acids. The DNA of the CDR3 is TGTGCCAGCAGCCCCCGGACAGTTCCCTATGGCTACACCTTC. Translating it yields CASSPRTVPYGYTF. Variable domain in full (rest from reference TRBV7-9 and TRBJ1-2): DTGVSQNPRHKITKRGQNVTFRCDPISEHNRLYWYRQTLGQGPEFLTYFQNEAQLEKSRLLSDRFSAERPKGSFSTLEIQRTEQGDSAMYLCASSPRTVPYGYTFGSGTRLTVV.

V and J are TRBV4-1 and TRBJ2-1, with TRBD2 identical over 10 bases. V lost 7 bases and J lost 15; bases outside the gene matches: 15. Per the germline V gene, CDR1 is MGHRA and CDR2 is YSYEKL. The CDR3 totals 14 residues. The CDR3 DNA sequence: TGCGCCAGCACTCAAAAAACGGCTAGCGGGAGTGTGTTCTTC. Translated, it gives CASTQKTASGSVFF.

The chain has TRBV2 and TRBJ2-3; D may be TRBD1 (5 bases). V lost 6 bases and J lost 3, with 13 bases in between. There are 14 residues in the CDR3. CDR1 SNHLY and CDR2 FYNNEI come from the germline V gene. CDR3 sequence (DNA): TGTGCCAGCAGGAAGGGGCAGGGTACAGATACGCAGTATTTT. Its protein is CASRKGQGTDTQYF. Complete variable domain (other parts from reference TRBV2 and TRBJ2-3): EPEVTQTPSHQVTQMGQEVILRCVPISNHLYFYWYRQILGQKVEFLVSFYNNEISEKSEIFDDQFSVERPDGSNFTLKIRSTKLEDSAMYFCASRKGQGTDTQYFGPGTRLTVL.

CDR3 nucleotide sequence: TGTGCCAGCAGCGTAGATACTAGCGGGCGATCCTACAATGAGCAGTTCTTC. Its translation: CASSVDTSGRSYNEQFF. J is TRBJ2-1 and V is TRBV9; 9 bases fit TRBD2. This CDR3 has 17 residues. The germline V gene has CDR1 SGDLS and CDR2 YYNGEE. With 0 bases clipped from V and 1 base from J, the junction kept 5 bases outside the gene matches. Together with reference TRBV9 and TRBJ2-1, the CDR3 gives the full variable domain: DSGVTQTPKHLITATGQRVTLRCSPRSGDLSVYWYQQSLDQGLQFLIQYYNGEERAKGNILERFSAQQFPDLHSELNLSSLELGDSALYFCASSVDTSGRSYNEQFFGPGTRLTVL.

The chain carries TRBV4-1 and TRBJ1-5, with 11 bases fitting TRBD1. The germline V gene encodes CDR1 MGHRA and CDR2 YSYEKL. The CDR3 length is 17 residues. The J segment lost 3 bases and the V segment lost 0 bases, leaving 4 bases of the junction unmatched. In DNA form, the CDR3 reads TGCGCCAGCAGCCAAGAAGGGACAGGGGGGTTCAATCAGCCCCAGCATTTT. Translation gives CASSQEGTGGFNQPQHF.

CDR3 DNA sequence: TGCGCCAGCAGCAGTAGCGGGCCCTACGAGCAGTACTTC. It specifies CASSSSGPYEQYF. V gene TRBV5-1 combines with J gene TRBJ2-7, with 7 bases aligning to TRBD2. After removal of 4 bases from V and 2 bases from J, the junction contained 3 bases not matched to a gene. This CDR3 is built from 13 residues. CDR1 and CDR2 (germline): SGHRS, YFSETQ.

This clone was recorded once. The chain uses TRBV5-4 and TRBJ2-1; D might be TRBD1 (5 bases). Germline values: CDR1 SGHNT, CDR2 YYREEE (reference sequence). The V gene lost 0 bases and the J gene lost 1 base, with 8 bases spanning the gap. The CDR3 has 15 residues. The CDR3, as DNA: TGTGCCAGCAGCTTGGTGTCAGGGTCCTACAATGAGCAGTTCTTC. This encodes CASSLVSGSYNEQFF.

The V call is TRBV9, the J call TRBJ1-2; 7 positions agree with TRBD1. The J segment lost 0 bases and the V segment lost 1 base, leaving 3 bases of the junction unmatched. Germline V gene lookup returns CDR1 SGDLS and CDR2 YYNGEE. The CDR3 is made up of 15 amino acids. Here the CDR3 reads CASSVHDRANYGYTF. The DNA for the CDR3 is TGTGCCAGCAGCGTACACGACAGGGCTAACTATGGCTACACCTTC.

This rearrangement joins TRBV5-6 to TRBJ2-5; tentative D call: TRBD2 (6 bases). Germline V lookup: CDR1 SGHDT, CDR2 YYEEEE. This CDR3 contains 13 residues. With 2 bases removed from V and 5 bases from J, the gap between germline ends came to 10 bases. The CDR3 is CASSFGGWETQYF. The CDR3 DNA reads as TGTGCCAGCAGCTTCGGGGGTTGGGAGACCCAGTACTTC.

The rearrangement links TRBV7-8 to TRBJ2-4; 8 nucleotides agree with TRBD1. From germline, CDR1 is SGHVS and CDR2 FQNEAQ. This CDR3 has 14 residues. With 5 bases clipped from V and 5 bases from J, the junction kept 5 bases outside the gene matches. The CDR3 loop reads CASSKGQAENIQYF. The CDR3 nucleotides read TGTGCCAGCAGCAAGGGACAGGCAGAAAACATTCAGTACTTC.

The CDR3 sequence: CASSLGLAGGRETQYF. The CDR3 nucleotides read TGTGCCAGCAGCCTCGGACTAGCGGGAGGGAGGGAGACCCAGTACTTC. The chain is built from TRBV5-4 and TRBJ2-5, with 15 bases that match TRBD2. The CDR3 has 16 residues. With V trimmed by 4 bases and J by 5 bases, 6 bases remained unmatched. CDR1 and CDR2 (germline): SGHNT, YYREEE (reference sequence).

This chain links TRBV29-1 with TRBJ2-5; maybe TRBD2 (5 bases). The DNA matches TRBJ2-7 better at its end, which makes the J call doubtful. The CDR3 is 15 amino acids. Germline-derived CDR1 and CDR2 are SQVTM and ANQGSEA. The CDR3 nucleotides are TGCAGCGTTGAGAAAGGAGGACGCGACCCCTACGAGCAGTACTTC. Its translation is CSVEKGGRDPYEQYF.

This clone was observed a single time. In nucleotides, the CDR3 is TGTGCCAGCAGCCCCAAGGGGACTAGCGGGGGGCGGCTTTACAATGAGCAGTTCTTC. Protein: CASSPKGTSGGRLYNEQFF. The chain joins TRBV7-9 to TRBJ2-1, with 15 bases fitting TRBD2. The CDR3 loop spans 19 amino acids. CDR1 and CDR2 from the germline V gene are SEHNR and FQNEAQ (reference sequence). J gave up 4 bases and V 5 bases, and 12 bases lay outside the gene matches.

The chain employs TRBV18 and TRBJ1-1, with D uncertain. The CDR3 extends over 16 amino acids. Trimming stripped 3 bases from V and 1 base from J, with 15 bases between. The germline V gene has CDR1 KGHSH and CDR2 LQKENI. In DNA form, the CDR3 reads TGTGCCAGCTCACCTAACAGCAGGATTTGGAACACTGAAGCTTTCTTT. As protein: CASSPNSRIWNTEAFF.

V is TRBV27 and J is TRBJ2-5, with D perhaps matching TRBD1 (6 bases). The J call is in doubt because the DNA end fits TRBJ2-7 better. Germline values: CDR1 MNHEY, CDR2 SMNVEV (reference sequence). This CDR3 has 14 amino acids. CDR3 DNA: TGTGCCAGCAGTTTAAATACAGGGTCCGACGAGCAGTACTTC. Protein product: CASSLNTGSDEQYF.